This TCR beta chain was profiled in a study of T cells after yellow fever vaccination. 5'RACE template switching produced TCR cDNA carrying a universal primer site and UMIs. From the 5' RACE reads, TCRdb called clonotypes with MiXCR, one entry per CDR3 protein. The data hold some 220,000 distinct CDR3 sequences, with about 3% observed a single time. A note on this clonotype: Its antigen is not known. One end of the junction does not line up with germline, which may come from a read error.

Study findings and constraints: Booster samples showed a return of most primary-vaccination clones (approximately 95% CD4, 88% CD8). On re-exposure, the response was weaker but peaked faster, at day 5 versus 15.

Germline V gives CDR1 SGHTA, CDR2 FQGNSA. This CDR3 comprises 15 residues. Material: CD4+ T cells sorted from PBMCs, obtained 10 days after the yellow fever booster vaccination. The chain has TRBV7-2 and TRBJ2-3; 8 bases match TRBD2. The sequence was collected from a man between 18 and 29 years old who received the YFV17D yellow fever vaccine. The CDR3 DNA is TGTCCCAGCAGCTTAGCCCCCGGGGGGGGGACGGCGCAGTATTTT. Its protein product is CPSSLAPGGGTAQYF.